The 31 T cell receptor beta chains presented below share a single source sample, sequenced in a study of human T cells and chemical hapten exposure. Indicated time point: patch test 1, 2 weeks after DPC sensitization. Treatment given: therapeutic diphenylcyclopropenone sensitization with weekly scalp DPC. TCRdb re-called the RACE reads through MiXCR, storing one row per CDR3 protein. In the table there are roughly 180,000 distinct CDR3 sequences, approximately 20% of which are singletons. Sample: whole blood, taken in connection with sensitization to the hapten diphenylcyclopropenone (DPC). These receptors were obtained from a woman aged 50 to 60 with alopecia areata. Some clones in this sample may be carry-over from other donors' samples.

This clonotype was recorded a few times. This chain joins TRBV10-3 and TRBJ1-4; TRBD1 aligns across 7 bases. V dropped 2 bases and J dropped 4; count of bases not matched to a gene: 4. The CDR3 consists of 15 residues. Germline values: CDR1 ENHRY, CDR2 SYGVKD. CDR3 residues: CAISEEDRNNEKLFF. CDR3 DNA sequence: TGTGCCATCAGTGAGGAGGACAGGAATAATGAAAAACTGTTTTTT.

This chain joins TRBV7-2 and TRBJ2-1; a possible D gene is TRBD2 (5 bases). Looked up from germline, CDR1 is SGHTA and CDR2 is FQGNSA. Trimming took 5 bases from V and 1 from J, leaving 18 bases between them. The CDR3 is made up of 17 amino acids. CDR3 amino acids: CASSTSGRSGSYNEQFF. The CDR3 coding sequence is TGTGCCAGCAGCACCTCAGGACGATCGGGGTCCTACAATGAGCAGTTCTTC.

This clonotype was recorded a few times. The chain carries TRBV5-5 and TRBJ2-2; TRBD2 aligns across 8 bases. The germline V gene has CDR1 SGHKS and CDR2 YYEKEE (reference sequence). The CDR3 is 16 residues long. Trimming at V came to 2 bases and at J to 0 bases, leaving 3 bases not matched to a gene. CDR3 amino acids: CASSFIAGSNTGELFF. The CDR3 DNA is TGTGCCAGCAGCTTTATAGCGGGGTCGAACACCGGGGAGCTGTTTTTT.

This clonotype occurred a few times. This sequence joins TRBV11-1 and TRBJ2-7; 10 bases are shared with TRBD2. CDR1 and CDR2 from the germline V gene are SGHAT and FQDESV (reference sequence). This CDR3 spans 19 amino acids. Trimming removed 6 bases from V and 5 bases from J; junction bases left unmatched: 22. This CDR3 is CASSSLPLPSGRKSHEQYF. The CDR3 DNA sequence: TGTGCCAGCAGTTCTTTACCGCTACCTAGCGGGAGAAAATCCCACGAGCAGTACTTC.

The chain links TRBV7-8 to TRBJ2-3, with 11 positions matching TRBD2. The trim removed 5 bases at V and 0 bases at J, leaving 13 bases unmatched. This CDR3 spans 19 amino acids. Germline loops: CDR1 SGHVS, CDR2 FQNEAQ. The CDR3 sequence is CASSPQLAGGITSTDTQYF. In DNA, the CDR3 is TGTGCCAGCAGCCCCCAGCTAGCGGGAGGCATAACTAGCACAGATACGCAGTATTTT.

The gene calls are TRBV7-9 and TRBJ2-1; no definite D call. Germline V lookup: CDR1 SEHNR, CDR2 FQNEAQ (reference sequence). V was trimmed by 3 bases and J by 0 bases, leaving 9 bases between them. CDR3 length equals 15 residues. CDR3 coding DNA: TGTGCCAGCAGCTTTGGGCTTACCTCCTACAATGAGCAGTTCTTC. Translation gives CASSFGLTSYNEQFF. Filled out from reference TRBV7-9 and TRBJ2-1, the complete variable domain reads DTGVSQNPRHKITKRGQNVTFRCDPISEHNRLYWYRQTLGQGPEFLTYFQNEAQLEKSRLLSDRFSAERPKGSFSTLEIQRTEQGDSAMYLCASSFGLTSYNEQFFGPGTRLTVL.

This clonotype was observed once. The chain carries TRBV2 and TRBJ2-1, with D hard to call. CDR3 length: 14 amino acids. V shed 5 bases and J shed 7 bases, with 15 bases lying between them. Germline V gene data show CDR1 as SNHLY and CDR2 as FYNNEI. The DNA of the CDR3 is TGTGCCAGCAGTTCCGAGCCCGCGCGGAATGAGCAGTTCTTC. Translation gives CASSSEPARNEQFF.

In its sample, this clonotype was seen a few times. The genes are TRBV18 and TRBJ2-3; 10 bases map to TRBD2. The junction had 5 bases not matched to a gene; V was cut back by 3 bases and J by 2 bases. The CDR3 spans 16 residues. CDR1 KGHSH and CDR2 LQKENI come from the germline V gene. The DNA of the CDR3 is TGTGCCAGCTCACCGTTAGCGGGAGGATACACAGATACGCAGTATTTT. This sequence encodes CASSPLAGGYTDTQYF.

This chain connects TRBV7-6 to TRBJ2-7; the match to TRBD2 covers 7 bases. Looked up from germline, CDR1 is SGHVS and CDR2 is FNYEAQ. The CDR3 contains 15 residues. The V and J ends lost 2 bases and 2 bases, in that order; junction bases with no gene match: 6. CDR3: CASSLKASGTYEQYF. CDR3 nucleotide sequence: TGTGCCAGCAGCTTAAAGGCTAGCGGAACCTACGAGCAGTACTTC.

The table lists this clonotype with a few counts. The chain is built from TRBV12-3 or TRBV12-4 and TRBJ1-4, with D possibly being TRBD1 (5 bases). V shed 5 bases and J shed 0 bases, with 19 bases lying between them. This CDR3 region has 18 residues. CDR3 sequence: CASSPTRQLPPTNEKLFF. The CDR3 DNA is TGTGCCAGCAGTCCCACCCGACAGCTTCCACCAACTAATGAAAAACTGTTTTTT.

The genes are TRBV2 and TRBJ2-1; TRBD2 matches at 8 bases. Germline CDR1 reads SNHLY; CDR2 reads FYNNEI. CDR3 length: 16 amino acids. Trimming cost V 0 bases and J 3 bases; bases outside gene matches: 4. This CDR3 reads CASSEAGLAHYNEQFF. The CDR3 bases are TGTGCCAGCAGTGAAGCAGGACTAGCTCACTACAATGAGCAGTTCTTC.

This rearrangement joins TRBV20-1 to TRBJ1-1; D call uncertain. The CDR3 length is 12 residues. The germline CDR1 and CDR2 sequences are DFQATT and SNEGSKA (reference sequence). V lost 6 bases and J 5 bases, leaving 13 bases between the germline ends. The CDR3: CSARTQATEAFF. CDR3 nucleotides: TGCAGTGCCCGGACTCAAGCGACTGAAGCTTTCTTT.

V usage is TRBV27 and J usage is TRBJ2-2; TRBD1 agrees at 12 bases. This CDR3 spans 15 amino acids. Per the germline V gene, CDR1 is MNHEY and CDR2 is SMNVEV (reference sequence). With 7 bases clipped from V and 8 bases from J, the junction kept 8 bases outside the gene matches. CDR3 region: CASKSGGQGAGELFF. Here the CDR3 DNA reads TGTGCCAGCAAATCAGGGGGACAGGGGGCGGGGGAGCTGTTTTTT.

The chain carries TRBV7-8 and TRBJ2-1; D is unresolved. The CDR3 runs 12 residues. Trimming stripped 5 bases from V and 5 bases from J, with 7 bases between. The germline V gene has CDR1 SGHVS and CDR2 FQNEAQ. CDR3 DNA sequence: TGTGCCAGCAGCCACCGGAACAATGAGCAGTTCTTC. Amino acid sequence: CASSHRNNEQFF. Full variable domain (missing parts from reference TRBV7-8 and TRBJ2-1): GAGVSQSPRYKVAKRGQDVALRCDPISGHVSLFWYQQALGQGPEFLTYFQNEAQLDKSGLPSDRFFAERPEGSVSTLKIQRTQQEDSAVYLCASSHRNNEQFFGPGTRLTVL.

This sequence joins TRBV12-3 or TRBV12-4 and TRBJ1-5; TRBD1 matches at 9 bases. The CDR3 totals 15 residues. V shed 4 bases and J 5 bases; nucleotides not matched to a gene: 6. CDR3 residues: CASSSGTGQHQPQHF. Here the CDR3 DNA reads TGTGCCAGCAGTTCCGGGACAGGGCAACATCAGCCCCAGCATTTT.

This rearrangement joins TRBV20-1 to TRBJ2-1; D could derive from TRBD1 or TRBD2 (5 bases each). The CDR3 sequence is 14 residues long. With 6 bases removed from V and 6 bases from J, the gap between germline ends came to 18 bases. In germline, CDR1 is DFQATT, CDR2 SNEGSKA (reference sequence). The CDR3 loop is CSARDPQGSNEQFF. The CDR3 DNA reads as TGCAGTGCCAGGGACCCTCAAGGGTCCAATGAGCAGTTCTTC.

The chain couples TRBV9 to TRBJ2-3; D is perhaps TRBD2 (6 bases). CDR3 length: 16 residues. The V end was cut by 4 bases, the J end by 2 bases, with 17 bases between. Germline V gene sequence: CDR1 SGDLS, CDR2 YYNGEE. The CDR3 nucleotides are TGTGCCAGCAGCCCACGACTAGTACCAACCACAGATACGCAGTATTTT. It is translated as CASSPRLVPTTDTQYF.

CDR3 protein: CSGTTGGPYEQYF. The CDR3 DNA is TGCAGTGGGACGACAGGGGGACCCTACGAGCAGTACTTC. The chain recombines TRBV20-1 with TRBJ2-7; 9 bases agree with TRBD1. Germline V gene sequence: CDR1 DFQATT, CDR2 SNEGSKA (reference sequence). The CDR3 has 13 residues. J was trimmed by 2 bases and V by 7 bases; bases with no gene match: 6.

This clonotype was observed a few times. Here the CDR3 DNA reads TGTGCCAGCAGCTTAGGTTCAGCGGGAGGAGGTGAGACCCAGTACTTC. Translating it yields CASSLGSAGGGETQYF. The rearrangement joins TRBV7-9 to TRBJ2-5; 9 bases line up with TRBD2. The trim removed 1 base at V and 5 bases at J, leaving 8 bases unmatched. Germline CDR1 reads SEHNR; CDR2 reads FQNEAQ (reference sequence). The CDR3 has 16 residues.

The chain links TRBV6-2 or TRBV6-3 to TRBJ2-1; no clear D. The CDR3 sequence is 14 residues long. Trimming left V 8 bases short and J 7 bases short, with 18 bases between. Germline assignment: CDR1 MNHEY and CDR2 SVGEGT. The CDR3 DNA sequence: TGTGCCAGCTCCAACAGTCCTCTACAGAATGAGCAGTTCTTC. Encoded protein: CASSNSPLQNEQFF.

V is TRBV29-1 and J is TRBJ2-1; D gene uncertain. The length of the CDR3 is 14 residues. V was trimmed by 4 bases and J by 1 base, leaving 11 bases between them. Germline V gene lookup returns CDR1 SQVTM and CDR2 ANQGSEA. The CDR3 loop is CSVVPDGSYNEQFF. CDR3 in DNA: TGCAGCGTTGTCCCAGATGGGTCCTACAATGAGCAGTTCTTC.

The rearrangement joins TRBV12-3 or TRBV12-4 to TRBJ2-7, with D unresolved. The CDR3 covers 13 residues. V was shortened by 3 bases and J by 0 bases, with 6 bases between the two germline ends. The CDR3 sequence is CASSLRSSYEQYF. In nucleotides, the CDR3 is TGTGCCAGCAGTTTGCGGAGCTCCTACGAGCAGTACTTC.

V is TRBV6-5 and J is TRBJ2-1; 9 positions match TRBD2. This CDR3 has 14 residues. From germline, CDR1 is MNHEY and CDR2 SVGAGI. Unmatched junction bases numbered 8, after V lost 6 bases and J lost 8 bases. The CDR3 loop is CASSTGLARDEQFF. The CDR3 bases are TGTGCCAGCAGCACGGGACTAGCCAGGGATGAGCAGTTCTTC.

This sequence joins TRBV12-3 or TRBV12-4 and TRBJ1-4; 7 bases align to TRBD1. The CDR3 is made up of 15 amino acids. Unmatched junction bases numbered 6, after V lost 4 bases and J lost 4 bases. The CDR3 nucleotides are TGTGCCAGCAGTTCGTCCGGGACAGTTAATGAAAAACTGTTTTTT. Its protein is CASSSSGTVNEKLFF.

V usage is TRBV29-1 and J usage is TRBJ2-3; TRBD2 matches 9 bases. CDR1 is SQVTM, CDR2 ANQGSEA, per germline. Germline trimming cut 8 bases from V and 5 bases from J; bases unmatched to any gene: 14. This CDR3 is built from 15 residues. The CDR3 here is CSLRGAGGLGDTQYF. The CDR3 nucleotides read TGCAGCCTCCGGGGCGCGGGAGGGCTTGGAGATACGCAGTATTTT.

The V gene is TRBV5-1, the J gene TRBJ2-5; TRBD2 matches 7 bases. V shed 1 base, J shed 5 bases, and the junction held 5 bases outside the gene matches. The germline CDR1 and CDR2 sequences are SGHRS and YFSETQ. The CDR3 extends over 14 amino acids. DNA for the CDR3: TGCGCCAGCAGCTTGCTGCAGGGAGGGGAGACCCAGTACTTC. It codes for CASSLLQGGETQYF. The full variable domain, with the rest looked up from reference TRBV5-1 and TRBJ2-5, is KAGVTQTPRYLIKTRGQQVTLSCSPISGHRSVSWYQQTPGQGLQFLFEYFSETQRNKGNFPGRFSGRQFSNSRSEMNVSTLELGDSALYLCASSLLQGGETQYFGPGTRLLVL.

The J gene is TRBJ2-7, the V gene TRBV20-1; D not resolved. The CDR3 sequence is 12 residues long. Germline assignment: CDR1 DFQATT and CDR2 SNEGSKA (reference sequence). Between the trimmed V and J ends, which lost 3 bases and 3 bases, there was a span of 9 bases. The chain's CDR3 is CSASIPNYEQYF. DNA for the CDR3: TGCAGTGCTAGTATTCCCAACTACGAGCAGTACTTC.

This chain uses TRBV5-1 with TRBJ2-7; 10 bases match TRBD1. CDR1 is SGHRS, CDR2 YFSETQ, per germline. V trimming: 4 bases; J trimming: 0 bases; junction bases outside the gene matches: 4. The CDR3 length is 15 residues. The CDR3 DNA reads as TGCGCCAGCAGCGCTCGACAGGGGGCCTCCTACGAGCAGTACTTC. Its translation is CASSARQGASYEQYF.

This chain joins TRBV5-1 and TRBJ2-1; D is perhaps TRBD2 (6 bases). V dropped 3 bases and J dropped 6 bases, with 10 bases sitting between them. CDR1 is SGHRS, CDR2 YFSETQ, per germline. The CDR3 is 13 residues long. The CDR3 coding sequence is TGCGCCAGCAGCTGGACTACCAGCAATGAGCAGTTCTTC. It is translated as CASSWTTSNEQFF.

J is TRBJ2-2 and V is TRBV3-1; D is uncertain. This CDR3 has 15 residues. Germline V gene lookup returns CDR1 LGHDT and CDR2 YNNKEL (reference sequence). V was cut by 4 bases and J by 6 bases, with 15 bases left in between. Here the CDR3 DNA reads TGTGCCAGCAGCCCGTTAGCCCTGGCGGCCGGGGAGCTGTTTTTT. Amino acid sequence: CASSPLALAAGELFF.

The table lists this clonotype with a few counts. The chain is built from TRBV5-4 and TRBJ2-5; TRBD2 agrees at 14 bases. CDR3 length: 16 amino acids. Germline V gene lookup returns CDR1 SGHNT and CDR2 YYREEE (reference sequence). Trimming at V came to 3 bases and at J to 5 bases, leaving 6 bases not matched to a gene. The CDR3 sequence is CASSWGLAGVVETQYF. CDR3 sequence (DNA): TGTGCCAGCAGCTGGGGACTAGCGGGAGTGGTTGAGACCCAGTACTTC.